A single sample is the source of the 13 T cell receptor beta chains below, sequenced in a study of radiation and T cells in renal cell carcinoma. The method was immunoSEQ multiplex PCR; TCRdb's version includes in-frame clones alone and lacks a portion of them. The sample has 100,000 to 150,000 clones, roughly four fifths seen once. The sample's time point: blood 2 weeks post-SBRT. Treatment given: 15 Gy SBRT to primary tumor, nephrectomy 4 weeks later. Sequenced material: blood, taken from a patient whose treatment included radiotherapy and nephrectomy. These receptors were taken from a man over 45 with renal cell carcinoma.

A single count supports this clone. This rearrangement joins TRBV4-1 to TRBJ2-1, with D maybe TRBD1 (6 bases). This CDR3 comprises 17 residues. The germline CDR1 and CDR2 sequences are MGHRA and YSYEKL. V dropped 4 bases and J dropped 5 bases, with 21 bases sitting between them. CDR3 DNA sequence: TGCGCCAGCAGCCCCAGAGGGGCCGGGGCAGGGGACAATGAGCAGTTCTTC. Its protein is CASSPRGAGAGDNEQFF.

The rearrangement uses TRBV9 and TRBJ2-2, with D hard to call. CDR3 length: 16 amino acids. The germline V and J ends were trimmed by 1 base and 5 bases, with 15 bases remaining between them. Germline V gene data show CDR1 as SGDLS and CDR2 as YYNGEE. CDR3 loop: CASSVSNPRSTGELFF. In nucleotides, the CDR3 is TGTGCCAGCAGCGTATCAAACCCGCGAAGTACCGGGGAGCTGTTTTTT.

The chain couples TRBV7-2 to TRBJ2-7; 8 bases are shared with TRBD1. This CDR3 is built from 15 residues. V shed 6 bases and J 0 bases; nucleotides not matched to a gene: 7. Per the germline V gene, CDR1 is SGHTA and CDR2 is FQGNSA. Here the CDR3 reads CASRYRDRSSYEQYF. DNA for the CDR3: TGTGCCAGCAGGTACCGGGACAGGTCCTCCTACGAGCAGTACTTC.

The chain employs TRBV10-3 and TRBJ2-2; 12 bases align to TRBD2. CDR1 and CDR2 (germline): ENHRY, SYGVKD. The CDR3 is 15 amino acids. J lost 7 bases, V lost 4 bases, and 4 bases had no gene match. The CDR3, as DNA: TGTGCCATCAGTGGACTAGCGGGAGAGGACGGGGAGCTGTTTTTT. Residues: CAISGLAGEDGELFF.

This chain uses TRBV9 with TRBJ1-2; 7 positions agree with TRBD1. Germline CDR1 SGDLS, CDR2 YYNGEE. The CDR3 has 14 amino acids. V was pared by 9 bases and J by 3 bases, with 11 bases of the junction left unmatched. This CDR3 reads CATRKFGTDYGYTF. The DNA for the CDR3 is TGTGCCACCAGAAAATTCGGGACAGACTATGGCTACACCTTC.

The chain combines TRBV2 with TRBJ2-7, with unresolved D. Germline V gives CDR1 SNHLY, CDR2 FYNNEI. The CDR3 extends over 12 amino acids. Trimming removed 6 bases from V and 7 bases from J, with 13 bases in between. CDR3 DNA: TGTGCCAGCAGAGCCGACGGGCTAGAGCAGTACTTC. Translation: CASRADGLEQYF.

This rearrangement joins TRBV6-5 to TRBJ1-2; possibly TRBD1 for D (5 bases). The V and J ends lost 5 bases and 8 bases respectively, with 18 bases between them. CDR1 MNHEY and CDR2 SVGAGI come from the germline V gene. The CDR3 spans 14 residues. The CDR3, as DNA: TGTGCCAGCAGTACTCAGGGAGGGTCGGGCGGCTACACCTTC. As protein: CASSTQGGSGGYTF.

This clone was recorded once. The V and J genes are TRBV6-5 and TRBJ2-6, with D tentatively TRBD2 (5 bases). The CDR3 totals 15 residues. Trimming shortened V by 4 bases and J by 0 bases, and 7 bases separated the two germline ends. CDR1 is MNHEY and CDR2 is SVGAGI in the germline V gene. The CDR3 region has the DNA TGTGCCAGCAGTTCGGGGAACTCTGGGGCCAACGTCCTGACTTTC. It specifies CASSSGNSGANVLTF.

V usage is TRBV30 and J usage is TRBJ1-6; 9 bases are shared with TRBD1. The length of the CDR3 is 13 residues. CDR1 is GTSNPN and CDR2 is SVGIG in the germline V gene (reference sequence). J was trimmed by 10 bases and V by 5 bases; bases with no gene match: 6. This CDR3 is CAWGGQGNSPLHF. CDR3 coding DNA: TGTGCCTGGGGAGGACAGGGGAACTCACCCCTCCACTTT.

The genes are TRBV25-1 and TRBJ1-5, with TRBD1 matching 7 bases. In germline, CDR1 is MGHDK, CDR2 SYGVNS. V gave up 1 base and J gave up 7 bases; unmatched junction bases: 4. The CDR3 is made up of 14 amino acids. CDR3 in amino acids: CASSEFGDSQPQHF. CDR3 in DNA: TGTGCCAGCAGTGAATTCGGGGACAGCCAGCCCCAGCATTTT. The variable domain in full, with the rest retrieved from reference TRBV25-1 and TRBJ1-5, is EADIYQTPRYLVIGTGKKITLECSQTMGHDKMYWYQQDPGMELHLIHYSYGVNSTEKGDLSSESTVSRIRTEHFPLTLESARPSHTSQYLCASSEFGDSQPQHFGDGTRLSIL.

This clone was found once. CDR3 coding DNA: TGCGCCAGCAGCTCGGACAGGGGCACCTATGGCTACACCTTC. Its protein is CASSSDRGTYGYTF. The J gene is TRBJ1-2, the V gene TRBV5-1, with TRBD1 matching 9 bases. This CDR3 has 14 amino acids. V lost 3 bases to trimming and J lost 4 bases; unmatched junction nucleotides: 4. Germline V gives CDR1 SGHRS, CDR2 YFSETQ.

J is TRBJ1-1 and V is TRBV19; maybe TRBD1 (6 bases). Germline V gene data show CDR1 as LNHDA and CDR2 as SQIVND (reference sequence). Trimming left V 10 bases short and J 8 bases short, with 14 bases between. The CDR3 runs 11 residues. In DNA form, the CDR3 reads TGTGCCATTACAGGGTTCAGGGAAGCTTTCTTT. Its protein product is CAITGFREAFF.

The J gene is TRBJ2-5, the V gene TRBV4-1, with D possibly matching TRBD1 (5 bases). Germline lookup yields CDR1 MGHRA and CDR2 YSYEKL. This CDR3 comprises 17 residues. Trimming removed 1 base at V and 4 bases at J, with 19 bases between. CDR3 region: CASSQVRAGIFLETQYF. The CDR3 bases are TGCGCCAGCAGCCAAGTTAGGGCAGGGATATTTTTAGAGACCCAGTACTTC.